The rows below give T cell receptor beta chains drawn from one sample of a study of cytomegalovirus exposure and HLA in healthy donors. This table comes from immunoSEQ multiplex PCR, and its TCRdb copy is limited to in-frame clones, with some not included. Here the sample spans 100,000 or so clones, 76% being singletons. Sequenced material: PBMCs. Receptor source: a man in his forties in good health and CMV-seronegative. CDR3s include the opening cysteine and the closing phenylalanine or tryptophan. The D gene is left open where the match is weak. Rows may omit the clone size; those that give it use once, few, many or a size class.

v_gene	d_gene	abundance	j_gene	CDR3nt	CDR3aa
TRBV14	TRBD1	.	TRBJ2-7	TGTGCCAGCAGCCACGGACAGGGTCCCTACGAGCAGTACTTC	CASSHGQGPYEQYF
TRBV18	TRBD1	.	TRBJ1-3	TGTGCCAGCTCACCACCGGGACAGAACTCTGGAAACACCATATATTTT	CASSPPGQNSGNTIYF
TRBV10-3	.	.	TRBJ1-1	TGTGCCATCAGTGGGAGTGGGGGGTCGCAAGCTCGCACTGAAGCTTTCTTT	CAISGSGGSQARTEAFF
TRBV5-1	TRBD1	.	TRBJ1-1	TGCGCCAGCAGCTACCCGGACAGGGTGACTGAAGCTTTCTTT	CASSYPDRVTEAFF
TRBV19	TRBD2	.	TRBJ2-5	TGTGCCAGTAGTATAGGCGGGGGGGCTTTGCGGGAGACCCAGTACTTC	CASSIGGGALRETQYF
TRBV21-1	.	.	TRBJ2-2	TGTGCCATCCCTGACAGAGCCGGTGGGGACACCGGGGAGCTGTTTTTT	CAIPDRAGGDTGELFF
TRBV19	.	.	TRBJ1-1	TGTGCCAGTAGTATCTTTTTTACAGCCCGGAACACTGAAGCTTTCTTT	CASSIFFTARNTEAFF
TRBV6-1	.	.	TRBJ1-6	TGTGCCAGCACCTTAGGACTGTCCTCCCTCCACTTT	CASTLGLSSLHF
TRBV19	TRBD1	.	TRBJ1-2	TGTGCCAGTAGTATAAACCCGGACAGGAACTATGGCTACACCTTC	CASSINPDRNYGYTF
TRBV7-2	.	.	TRBJ1-6	TGTGCCAGCAGCTTAGGACCTGGCGGTAATTCACCCCTCCACTTT	CASSLGPGGNSPLHF
TRBV20-1	TRBD2	.	TRBJ2-3	TGCAGTGCGAGAATAGCGGGGGGGCAGTATTTT	CSARIAGGQYF
TRBV2	.	.	TRBJ2-1	TGTGCCAGCAGGGGAGATGGCATCGAGCAGTTCTTC	CASRGDGIEQFF
TRBV18	TRBD2	.	TRBJ2-4	TGTGCCAGCTCCCCGGGGGGTGGAGACATTCAGTACTTC	CASSPGGGDIQYF
TRBV19	TRBD2	.	TRBJ2-3	TGTGCCAGTAGTATAGATGGACTAGCGGGGGTCGACGGAGCAGATACGCAGTATTTT	CASSIDGLAGVDGADTQYF
TRBV2	.	.	TRBJ2-1	TGTGCCAGCAGGTCTACCAACAATGAGCAGTTCTTC	CASRSTNNEQFF
TRBV5-6	.	.	TRBJ2-4	TGTGCCAGCAGCGGCCTAGCCAAAAACATTCAGTACTTC	CASSGLAKNIQYF
TRBV5-4	TRBD2	few	TRBJ2-4	TGTGCCAGCAGCTTAGCGGGGGCGCAGCTAGCCAAAAACATTCAGTACTTC	CASSLAGAQLAKNIQYF
TRBV6-5	TRBD2	.	TRBJ2-1	TGTGCCAGCGGGGGCGGGGGGGCTTATGAGCAGTTCTTC	CASGGGGAYEQFF
TRBV7-9	TRBD2	.	TRBJ2-1	TGTGCCAGCAGCCTGACTAGCGGGGGGGCCGCTGAGCAGTTCTTC	CASSLTSGGAAEQFF
TRBV2	TRBD1	.	TRBJ1-2	TGTGCCAGCAGTTTCGACAGGGGGCTTGGGAACTATGGCTACACCTTC	CASSFDRGLGNYGYTF
TRBV5-6	.	.	TRBJ1-4	TGTGCCAGCAGCAACCAAGACAGCCTCTTCGGAAAACTGTTTTTT	CASSNQDSLFGKLFF
TRBV30	TRBD1	.	TRBJ1-1	TGTGCCTGGAGCAATTACAGGGGAAGGGAATCTTTCTTT	CAWSNYRGRESFF
TRBV27	TRBD1	few	TRBJ1-2	TGTGCCAGCAGTTTAGTGGCGGGACAGGGTCGCTATGGCTACACCTTC	CASSLVAGQGRYGYTF
TRBV6-5	.	.	TRBJ1-5	TGTGCCTCCCGAGCGGGAAGAGAGGGTCAGCCCCAGCATTTT	CASRAGREGQPQHF
TRBV7-8	.	.	TRBJ1-5	TGTGCCAGCAGCTTAGGCTCTTGGGGAGGCAATCAGCCCCAGCATTTT	CASSLGSWGGNQPQHF
TRBV7-2	TRBD1	.	TRBJ2-1	TGTGCCAGCAGCCCCTCCCCGGGACAGACTTACAATGAGCAGTTCTTC	CASSPSPGQTYNEQFF
TRBV27	.	.	TRBJ2-7	TGTGCCAGCAGTTCCCCGAGCAGAGGAGGGGGCTCGTGGGAGCAGTACTTC	CASSSPSRGGGSWEQYF
TRBV7-9	TRBD2	.	TRBJ2-4	TGTGCCAGCAGCCCGTGGGGACTGCGGGGGGCCAAAAACATTCAGTACTTC	CASSPWGLRGAKNIQYF
TRBV7-9	.	.	TRBJ1-6	TGTGCCAGCAGCGCAACGGGCCGGGGAGAGTCACCCCTCCACTTT	CASSATGRGESPLHF
TRBV18	.	.	TRBJ2-2	TGTGCCAGCTCATCCGTGAACACCGGGGAGCTGTTTTTT	CASSSVNTGELFF
TRBV6-5	TRBD2	.	TRBJ2-5	TGTGCCAGCAGTTACTCTAGCGGGGGCGAGACCCAGTACTTC	CASSYSSGGETQYF
TRBV9	.	.	TRBJ1-4	TGTGCCAGCTGTCGCGCCGGGAATAATGAAAAACTGTTTTTT	CASCRAGNNEKLFF
TRBV2	TRBD2	.	TRBJ2-7	TGTGCCAGCAGGTTTAGCGGGGGGGAGTTATACGAGCAGTACTTC	CASRFSGGELYEQYF
TRBV27	TRBD1	.	TRBJ2-3	TGTGCCAGCTGCTTGGGACAGGGCGACACAGATACGCAGTATTTT	CASCLGQGDTDTQYF
TRBV7-9	.	.	TRBJ1-1	TGTTCCAGCAGCTTAGAGGGGAAAAACACTGAAGCTTTCTTT	CSSSLEGKNTEAFF
TRBV2	.	.	TRBJ1-1	TGTGCCAGCAGTGTCAGGGTCTCGAATACTGAAGCTTTCTTT	CASSVRVSNTEAFF
TRBV7-2	.	.	TRBJ1-3	TGTGCCAGCAGCCCCACTGGGGGGGCTGGAAACACCATATATTTT	CASSPTGGAGNTIYF
TRBV7-2	.	.	TRBJ2-4	TGTGCCAGCAGTTCAGAGTGGGAGAACATTCAGTACTTC	CASSSEWENIQYF
TRBV28	TRBD1	once	TRBJ1-6	TGTGCCAGCGACGGACAGGCGGGATCACCCCTCCACTTT	CASDGQAGSPLHF
TRBV19	TRBD1	once	TRBJ1-5	TGTGCCAGTAGTCCGGACAGGGGGCCTCAGCCCCAGCATTTT	CASSPDRGPQPQHF
TRBV9	.	.	TRBJ2-5	TGTGCCAGCAGCCTTCCGGGGAACAAAGAGACCCAGTACTTC	CASSLPGNKETQYF
TRBV2	TRBD2	.	TRBJ2-5	TGTGCCAGCAGGGCGGGACTAGCGGGGGCCGTTGAGTACTTC	CASRAGLAGAVEYF
TRBV9	TRBD2	.	TRBJ2-1	TGTGCCAGCAGCCCAGCTAGCGGGGGGTACAATGAGCAGTTCTTC	CASSPASGGYNEQFF
TRBV25-1	TRBD1	.	TRBJ1-1	TGTGCCAGCAGGACAGGGGTGAACACTGAAGCTTTCTTT	CASRTGVNTEAFF